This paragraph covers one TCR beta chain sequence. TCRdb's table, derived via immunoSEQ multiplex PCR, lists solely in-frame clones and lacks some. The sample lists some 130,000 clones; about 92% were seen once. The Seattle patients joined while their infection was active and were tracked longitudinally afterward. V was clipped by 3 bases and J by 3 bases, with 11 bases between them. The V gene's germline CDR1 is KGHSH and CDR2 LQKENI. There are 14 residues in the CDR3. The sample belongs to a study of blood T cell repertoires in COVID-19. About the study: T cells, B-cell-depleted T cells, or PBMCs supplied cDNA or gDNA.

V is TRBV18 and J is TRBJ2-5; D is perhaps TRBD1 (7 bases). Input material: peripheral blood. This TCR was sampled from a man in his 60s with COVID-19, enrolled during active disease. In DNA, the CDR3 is TGTGCCAGCTCACCCCGCAGGGGGGAAGAGACCCAGTACTTC. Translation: CASSPRRGEETQYF.